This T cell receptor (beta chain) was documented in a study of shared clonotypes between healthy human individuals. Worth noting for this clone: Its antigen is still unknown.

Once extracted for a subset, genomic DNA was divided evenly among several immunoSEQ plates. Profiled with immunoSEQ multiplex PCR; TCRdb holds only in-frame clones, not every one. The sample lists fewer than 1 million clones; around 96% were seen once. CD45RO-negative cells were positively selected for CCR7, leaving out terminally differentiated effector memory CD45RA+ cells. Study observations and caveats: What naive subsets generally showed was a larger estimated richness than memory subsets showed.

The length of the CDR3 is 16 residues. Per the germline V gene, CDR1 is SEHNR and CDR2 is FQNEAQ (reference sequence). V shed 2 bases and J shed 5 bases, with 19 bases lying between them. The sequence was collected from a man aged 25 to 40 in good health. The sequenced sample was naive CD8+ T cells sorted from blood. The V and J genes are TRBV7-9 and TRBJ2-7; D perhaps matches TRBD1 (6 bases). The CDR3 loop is CASSLYGNREIDEQYF. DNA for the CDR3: TGTGCCAGCAGCTTATATGGGAACAGGGAAATCGACGAGCAGTACTTC.